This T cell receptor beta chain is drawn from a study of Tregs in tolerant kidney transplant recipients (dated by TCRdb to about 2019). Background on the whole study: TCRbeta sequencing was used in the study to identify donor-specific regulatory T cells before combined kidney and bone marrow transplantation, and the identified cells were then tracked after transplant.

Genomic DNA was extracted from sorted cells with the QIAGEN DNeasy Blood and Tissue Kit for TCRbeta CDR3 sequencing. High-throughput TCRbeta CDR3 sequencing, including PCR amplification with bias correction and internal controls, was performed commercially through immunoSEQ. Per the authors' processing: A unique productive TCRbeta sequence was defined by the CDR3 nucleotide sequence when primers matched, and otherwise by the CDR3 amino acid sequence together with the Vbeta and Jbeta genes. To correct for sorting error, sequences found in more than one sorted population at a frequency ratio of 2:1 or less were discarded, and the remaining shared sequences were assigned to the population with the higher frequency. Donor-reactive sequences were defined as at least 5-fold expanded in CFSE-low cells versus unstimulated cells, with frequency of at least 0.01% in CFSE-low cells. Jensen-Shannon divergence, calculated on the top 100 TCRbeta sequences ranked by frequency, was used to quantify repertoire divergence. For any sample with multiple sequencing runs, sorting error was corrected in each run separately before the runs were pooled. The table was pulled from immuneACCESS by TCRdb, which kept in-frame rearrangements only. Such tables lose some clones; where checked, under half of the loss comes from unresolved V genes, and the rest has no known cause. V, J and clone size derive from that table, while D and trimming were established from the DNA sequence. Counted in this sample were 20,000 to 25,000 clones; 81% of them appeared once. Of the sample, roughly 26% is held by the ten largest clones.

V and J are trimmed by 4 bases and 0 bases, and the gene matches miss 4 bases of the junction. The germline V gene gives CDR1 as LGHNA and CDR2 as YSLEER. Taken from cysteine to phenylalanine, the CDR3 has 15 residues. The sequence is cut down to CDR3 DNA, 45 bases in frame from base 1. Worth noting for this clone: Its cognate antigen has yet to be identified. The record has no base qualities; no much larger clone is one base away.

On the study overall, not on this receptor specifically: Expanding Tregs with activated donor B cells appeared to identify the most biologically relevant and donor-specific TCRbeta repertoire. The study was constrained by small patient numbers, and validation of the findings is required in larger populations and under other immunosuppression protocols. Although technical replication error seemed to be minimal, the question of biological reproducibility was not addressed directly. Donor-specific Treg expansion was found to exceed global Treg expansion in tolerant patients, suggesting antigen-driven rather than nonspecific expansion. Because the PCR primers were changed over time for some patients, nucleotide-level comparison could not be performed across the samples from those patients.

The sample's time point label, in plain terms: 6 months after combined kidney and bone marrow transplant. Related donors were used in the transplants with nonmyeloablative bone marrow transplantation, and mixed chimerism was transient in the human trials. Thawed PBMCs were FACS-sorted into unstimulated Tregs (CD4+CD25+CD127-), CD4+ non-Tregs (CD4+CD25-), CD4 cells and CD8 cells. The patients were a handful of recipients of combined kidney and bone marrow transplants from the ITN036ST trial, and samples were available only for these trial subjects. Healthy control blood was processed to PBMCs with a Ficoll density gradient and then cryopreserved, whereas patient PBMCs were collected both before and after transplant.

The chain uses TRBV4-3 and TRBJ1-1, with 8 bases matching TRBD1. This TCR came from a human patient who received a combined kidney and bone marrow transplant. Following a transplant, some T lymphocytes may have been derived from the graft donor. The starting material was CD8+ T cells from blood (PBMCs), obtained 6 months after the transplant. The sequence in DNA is TGCGCCAGCAGCCCGGACAGGGCCATGAACACTGAAGCTTTCTTT. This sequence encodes CASSPDRAMNTEAFF.